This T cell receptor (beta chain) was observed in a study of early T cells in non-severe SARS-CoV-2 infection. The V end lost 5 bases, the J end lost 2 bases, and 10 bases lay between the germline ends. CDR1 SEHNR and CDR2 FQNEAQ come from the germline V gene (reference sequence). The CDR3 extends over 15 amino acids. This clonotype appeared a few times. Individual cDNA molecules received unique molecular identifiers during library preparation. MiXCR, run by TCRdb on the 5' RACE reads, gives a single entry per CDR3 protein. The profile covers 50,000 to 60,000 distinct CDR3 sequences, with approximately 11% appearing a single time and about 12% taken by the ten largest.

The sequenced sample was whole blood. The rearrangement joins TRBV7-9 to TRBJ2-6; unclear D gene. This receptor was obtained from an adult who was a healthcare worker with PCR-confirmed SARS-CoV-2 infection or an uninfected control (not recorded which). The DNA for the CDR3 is TGTGCCAGCAGCATCGTAGAGGCTGGGGCCAACGTCCTGACTTTC. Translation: CASSIVEAGANVLTF.